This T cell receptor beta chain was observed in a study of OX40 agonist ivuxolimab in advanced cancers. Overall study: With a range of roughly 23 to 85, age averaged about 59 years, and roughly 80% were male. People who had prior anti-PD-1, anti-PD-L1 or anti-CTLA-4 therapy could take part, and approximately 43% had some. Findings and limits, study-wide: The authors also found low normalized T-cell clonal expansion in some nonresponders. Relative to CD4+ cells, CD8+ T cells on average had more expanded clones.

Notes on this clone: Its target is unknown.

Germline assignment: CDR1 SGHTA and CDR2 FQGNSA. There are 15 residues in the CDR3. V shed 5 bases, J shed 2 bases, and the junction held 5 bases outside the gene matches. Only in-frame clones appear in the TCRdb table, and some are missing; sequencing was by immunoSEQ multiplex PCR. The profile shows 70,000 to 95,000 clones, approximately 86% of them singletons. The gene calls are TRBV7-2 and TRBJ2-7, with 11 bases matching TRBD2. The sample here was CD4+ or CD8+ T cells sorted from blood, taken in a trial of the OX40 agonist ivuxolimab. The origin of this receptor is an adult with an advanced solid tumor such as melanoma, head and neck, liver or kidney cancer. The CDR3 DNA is TGTGCCAGCAGCCCACGTAGCGGGGGGGCCTACGAGCAGTACTTC. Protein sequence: CASSPRSGGAYEQYF.